This T cell receptor (beta chain) was obtained from a study of beta chain features in type 1 diabetes. Reverse transcribing all isolated RNA meant expressed TCRB transcripts were sequenced. Assay used: immunoSEQ multiplex PCR; TCRdb lists only in-frame clones, some missing. Seen here are almost 350,000 clones, 7% to 10% observed once, and the top ten hold 1%. Whole-study findings and limits: Moderately but significantly shorter TCRB CDR3s were found in Type 1 diabetes patients in all four CD4+ subsets.

This CDR3 contains 14 residues. Germline V gene sequence: CDR1 SGHTA, CDR2 FQGNSA. After removal of 5 bases from V and 2 bases from J, the junction contained 6 bases not matched to a gene. In regard to this clone: The antigen is not known.

This clonotype was obtained from a young man with type 1 diabetes. This rearrangement joins TRBV7-2 to TRBJ2-7; 7 positions agree with TRBD1. The sample taken for sequencing was central memory CD4+ T cells from blood. The DNA of the CDR3 is TGTGCCAGCAGCCCCGGGACAGTTACCTACGAGCAGTACTTC. It specifies CASSPGTVTYEQYF.